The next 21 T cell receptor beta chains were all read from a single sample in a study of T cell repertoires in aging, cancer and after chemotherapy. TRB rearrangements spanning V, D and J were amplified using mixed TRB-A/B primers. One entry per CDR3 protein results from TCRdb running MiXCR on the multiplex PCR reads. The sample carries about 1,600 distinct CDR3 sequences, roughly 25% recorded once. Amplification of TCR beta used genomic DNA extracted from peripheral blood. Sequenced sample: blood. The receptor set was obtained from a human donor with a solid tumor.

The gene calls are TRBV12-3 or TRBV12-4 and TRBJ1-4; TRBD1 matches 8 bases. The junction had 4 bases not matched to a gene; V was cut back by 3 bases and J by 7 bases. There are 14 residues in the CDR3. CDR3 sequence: CASSLRTGFEKLFF. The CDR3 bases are TGTGCCAGCAGTTTGAGGACAGGGTTTGAAAAACTGTTTTTT.

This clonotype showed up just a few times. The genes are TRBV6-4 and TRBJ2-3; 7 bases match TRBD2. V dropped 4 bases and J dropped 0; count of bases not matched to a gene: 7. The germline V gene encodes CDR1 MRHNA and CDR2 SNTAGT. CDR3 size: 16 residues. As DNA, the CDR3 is TGTGCCAGCAGTGCCCTCTCTAGCGGCAGCACAGATACGCAGTATTTT. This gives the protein CASSALSSGSTDTQYF.

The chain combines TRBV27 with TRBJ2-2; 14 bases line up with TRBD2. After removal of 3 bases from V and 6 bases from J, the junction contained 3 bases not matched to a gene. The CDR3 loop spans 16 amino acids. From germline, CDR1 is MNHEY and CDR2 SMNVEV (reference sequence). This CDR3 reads CASSFRTSGGSGELFF. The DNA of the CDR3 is TGTGCCAGCAGTTTTCGGACTAGCGGGGGGTCCGGGGAGCTGTTTTTT.

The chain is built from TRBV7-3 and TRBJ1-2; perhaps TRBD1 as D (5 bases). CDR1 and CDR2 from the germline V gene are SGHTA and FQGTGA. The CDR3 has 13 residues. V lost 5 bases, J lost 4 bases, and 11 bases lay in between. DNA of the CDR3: TGTGCCAGCAGCAGCCTGGGGGGCTATGGCTACACCTTC. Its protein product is CASSSLGGYGYTF.

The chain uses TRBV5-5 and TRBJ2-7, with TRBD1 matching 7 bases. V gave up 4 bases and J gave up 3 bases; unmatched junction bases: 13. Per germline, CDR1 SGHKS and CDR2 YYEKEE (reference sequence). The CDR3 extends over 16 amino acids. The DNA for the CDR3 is TGTGCCAGCAGCCCCCGTCCGGACAGGCAATACTACGAGCAGTACTTC. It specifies CASSPRPDRQYYEQYF. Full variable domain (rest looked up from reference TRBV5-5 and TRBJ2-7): DAGVTQSPTHLIKTRGQQVTLRCSPISGHKSVSWYQQVLGQGPQFIFQYYEKEERGRGNFPDRFSARQFPNYSSELNVNALLLGDSALYLCASSPRPDRQYYEQYFGPGTRLTVT.

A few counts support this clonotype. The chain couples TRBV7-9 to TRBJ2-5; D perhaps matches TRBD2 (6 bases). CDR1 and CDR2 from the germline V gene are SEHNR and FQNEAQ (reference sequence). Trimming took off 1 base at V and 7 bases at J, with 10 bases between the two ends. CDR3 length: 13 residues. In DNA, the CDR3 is TGTGCCAGCAGCTTAGGCCTTAGCGGGACCCAGTACTTC. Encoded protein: CASSLGLSGTQYF.

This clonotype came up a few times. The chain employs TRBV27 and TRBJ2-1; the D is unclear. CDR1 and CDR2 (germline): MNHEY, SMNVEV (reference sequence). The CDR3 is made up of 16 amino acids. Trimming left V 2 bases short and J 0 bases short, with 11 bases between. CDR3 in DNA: TGTGCCAGCAGTTTACGAGGTCAGAGCTCCTACAATGAGCAGTTCTTC. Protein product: CASSLRGQSSYNEQFF.

The CDR3 here is CASSVAGESSGANVLTF. The CDR3 region has the DNA TGTGCCAGCAGCGTAGCGGGAGAGTCTTCTGGGGCCAACGTCCTGACTTTC. This chain connects TRBV9 to TRBJ2-6; D might be TRBD2 (6 bases). This CDR3 contains 17 residues. V was shortened by 0 bases and J by 1 base, with 11 bases between the two germline ends. In germline, CDR1 is SGDLS, CDR2 YYNGEE.

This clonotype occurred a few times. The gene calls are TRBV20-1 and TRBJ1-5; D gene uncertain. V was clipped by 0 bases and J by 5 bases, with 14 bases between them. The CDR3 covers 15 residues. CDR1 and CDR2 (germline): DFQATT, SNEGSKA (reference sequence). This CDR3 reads CSARDLGKGDQPQHF. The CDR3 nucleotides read TGCAGTGCTAGAGATCTTGGTAAGGGAGATCAGCCCCAGCATTTT.

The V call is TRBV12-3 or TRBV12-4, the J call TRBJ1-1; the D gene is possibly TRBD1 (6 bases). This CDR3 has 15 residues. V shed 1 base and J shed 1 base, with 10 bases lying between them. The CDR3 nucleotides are TGTGCCAGCAGTTTAGTGGGGGCCTGGAACACTGAAGCTTTCTTT. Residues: CASSLVGAWNTEAFF.

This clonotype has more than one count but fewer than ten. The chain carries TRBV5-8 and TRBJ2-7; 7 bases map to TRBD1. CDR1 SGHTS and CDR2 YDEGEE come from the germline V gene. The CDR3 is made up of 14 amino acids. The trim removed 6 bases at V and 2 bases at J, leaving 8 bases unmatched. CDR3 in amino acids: CASNPGQQPYEQYF. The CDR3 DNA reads TGTGCCAGCAACCCGGGACAGCAGCCCTACGAGCAGTACTTC.

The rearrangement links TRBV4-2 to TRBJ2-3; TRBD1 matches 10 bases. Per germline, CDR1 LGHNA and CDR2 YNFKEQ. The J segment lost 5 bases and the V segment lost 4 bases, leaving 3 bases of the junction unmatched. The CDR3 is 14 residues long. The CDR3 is CASSRGQGVDTQYF. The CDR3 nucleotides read TGTGCCAGCAGCCGAGGACAGGGGGTAGATACGCAGTATTTT.

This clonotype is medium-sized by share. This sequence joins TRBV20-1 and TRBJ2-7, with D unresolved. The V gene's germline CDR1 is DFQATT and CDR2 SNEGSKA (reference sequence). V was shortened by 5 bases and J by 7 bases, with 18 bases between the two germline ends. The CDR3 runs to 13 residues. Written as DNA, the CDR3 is TGCAGTGCTGGCCCGAATACGGTCAGAGAGCAGTACTTC. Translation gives CSAGPNTVREQYF.

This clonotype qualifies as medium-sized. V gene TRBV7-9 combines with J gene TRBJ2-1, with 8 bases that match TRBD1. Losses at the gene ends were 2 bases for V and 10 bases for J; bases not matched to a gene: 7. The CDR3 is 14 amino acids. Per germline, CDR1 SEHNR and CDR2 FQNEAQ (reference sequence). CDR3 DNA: TGTGCCAGCAGCTTAAGGGCAGGGGGCGACGAGCAGTTCTTC. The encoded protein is CASSLRAGGDEQFF.

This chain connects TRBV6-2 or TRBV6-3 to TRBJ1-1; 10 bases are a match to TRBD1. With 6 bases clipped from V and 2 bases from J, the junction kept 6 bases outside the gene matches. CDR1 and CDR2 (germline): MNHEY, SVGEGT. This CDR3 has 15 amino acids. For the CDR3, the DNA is TGTGCCAGCAGCCGACAGGGGGCATTAAACACTGAAGCTTTCTTT. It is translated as CASSRQGALNTEAFF.

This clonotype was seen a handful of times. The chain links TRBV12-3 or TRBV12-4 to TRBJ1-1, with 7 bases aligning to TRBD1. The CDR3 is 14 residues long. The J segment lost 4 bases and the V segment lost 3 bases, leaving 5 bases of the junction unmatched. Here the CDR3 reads CASSLTGYGTEAFF. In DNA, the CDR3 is TGTGCCAGCAGTTTGACAGGGTATGGCACTGAAGCTTTCTTT.

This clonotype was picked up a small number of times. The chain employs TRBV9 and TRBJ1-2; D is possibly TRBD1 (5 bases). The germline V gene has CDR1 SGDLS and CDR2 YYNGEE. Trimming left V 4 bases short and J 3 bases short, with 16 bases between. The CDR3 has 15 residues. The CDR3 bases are TGTGCCAGCAGCACGCGGGGGACCGTGGACTATGGCTACACCTTC. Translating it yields CASSTRGTVDYGYTF. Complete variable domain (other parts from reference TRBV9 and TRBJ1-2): DSGVTQTPKHLITATGQRVTLRCSPRSGDLSVYWYQQSLDQGLQFLIQYYNGEERAKGNILERFSAQQFPDLHSELNLSSLELGDSALYFCASSTRGTVDYGYTFGSGTRLTVV.

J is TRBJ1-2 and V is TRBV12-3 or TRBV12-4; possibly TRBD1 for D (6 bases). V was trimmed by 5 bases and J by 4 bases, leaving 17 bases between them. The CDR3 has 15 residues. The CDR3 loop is CASSPRGGHGYGYTF. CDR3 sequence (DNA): TGTGCCAGCAGTCCTCGAGGGGGACACGGCTATGGCTACACCTTC.

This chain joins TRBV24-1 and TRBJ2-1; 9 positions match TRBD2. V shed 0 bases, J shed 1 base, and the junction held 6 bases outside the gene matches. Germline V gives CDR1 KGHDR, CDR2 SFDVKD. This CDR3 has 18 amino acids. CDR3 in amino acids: CATSDLRSGRPSYNEQFF. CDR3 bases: TGTGCCACCAGTGATTTGCGTAGCGGGAGACCATCCTACAATGAGCAGTTCTTC.

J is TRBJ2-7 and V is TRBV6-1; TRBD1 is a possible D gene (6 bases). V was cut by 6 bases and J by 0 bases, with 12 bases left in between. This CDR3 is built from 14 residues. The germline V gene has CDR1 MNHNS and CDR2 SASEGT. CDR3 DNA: TGTGCCAGCAGAGCCGGGACACCCTCCTACGAGCAGTACTTC. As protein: CASRAGTPSYEQYF.

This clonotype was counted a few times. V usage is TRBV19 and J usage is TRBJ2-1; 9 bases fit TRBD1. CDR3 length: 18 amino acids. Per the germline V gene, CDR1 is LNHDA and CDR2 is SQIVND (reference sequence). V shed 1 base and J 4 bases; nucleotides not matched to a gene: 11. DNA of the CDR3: TGTGCCAGTAGTATAGGAGCGGGGACAGGGAGAAGGTACAATGAGCAGTTCTTC. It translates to CASSIGAGTGRRYNEQFF. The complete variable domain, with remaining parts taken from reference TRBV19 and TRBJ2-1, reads DGGITQSPKYLFRKEGQNVTLSCEQNLNHDAMYWYRQDPGQGLRLIYYSQIVNDFQKGDIAEGYSVSREKKESFPLTVTSAQKNPTAFYLCASSIGAGTGRRYNEQFFGPGTRLTVL.